The rows below give T cell receptor beta chains drawn from one sample of a study of T cell responses to AZD1222 COVID-19 vaccine. The data were produced by immunoSEQ multiplex PCR, yet TCRdb's version contains in-frame clones alone and is incomplete. The data show 130,000 to 150,000 clones, 90% seen once. The specimen was peripheral blood, collected on day 0 of AZD1222 vaccination. The receptors were sampled from an adult in good health. Both conserved end residues are part of each CDR3. A D gene is named only where the DNA matches it firmly. Expanded clones get a size class; other rows say once, few or many, or leave the size out.

clone_size,d_call,v_call,j_call,cdr3_nt,cdr3_aa
NA,TRBD1,TRBV6-5,TRBJ1-6,TGTGCCAGCAGTTACACAGGGACAGGGGATTCACCCCTCCACTTT,CASSYTGTGDSPLHF
once,NA,TRBV2,TRBJ1-6,TGTGCCAGCAGTGCTCTCAGGGAGTCCTATAATTCACCCCTCCACTTT,CASSALRESYNSPLHF
NA,NA,TRBV7-6,TRBJ1-4,TGTGCCAGCAGCCGAAGCATAAAGGGGGAAACTAATGAAAAACTGTTTTTT,CASSRSIKGETNEKLFF
NA,TRBD2,TRBV27,TRBJ2-1,TGTGCCAGCATCCCTTCCGGGACTAGCGGGACCAATGAGCAGTTCTTC,CASIPSGTSGTNEQFF
NA,NA,TRBV6-5,TRBJ1-1,TGTGCCAGCAGACCGGGGACATCGACCAGCACTGAAGCTTTCTTT,CASRPGTSTSTEAFF
NA,NA,TRBV29-1,TRBJ1-2,TGCAGCGTTGATGACGGCTACACCTTC,CSVDDGYTF
NA,TRBD2,TRBV6-5,TRBJ2-1,TGTGCCACCCAATTAGCGGGAGGGCCGGTTAGTGAGCAGTTCTTC,CATQLAGGPVSEQFF
NA,NA,TRBV7-2,TRBJ1-1,TGTGCCAGCAGCTTAGACGTCGGAACCACTGAAGCTTTCTTT,CASSLDVGTTEAFF
NA,NA,TRBV3-1/TRBV3-2,TRBJ1-3,TGTGCCAGCAGCCAAGACACCTCTGGAAACACCATATATTTT,CASSQDTSGNTIYF
NA,NA,TRBV7-2,TRBJ1-2,TGTGCCAGCAGCTTAGGGGCTGGCTACACCTTC,CASSLGAGYTF
NA,TRBD1,TRBV30,TRBJ1-2,TGTGCCGGAAGGACAGGGAACGGACATGGCTACACCTTC,CAGRTGNGHGYTF
NA,TRBD2,TRBV27,TRBJ2-7,TGTGCCAGCAGTTTTCTAGCGGGGGGTACCTACGAGCAGTACTTC,CASSFLAGGTYEQYF
NA,TRBD2,TRBV28,TRBJ2-6,TGTGCCAGCAGCCCAGAGCGGGGGGTCTCTGGGGCCAACGTCCTGACTTTC,CASSPERGVSGANVLTF
NA,TRBD1,TRBV5-4,TRBJ1-6,TGTGCCAGCAGGAATCAGGGGGATAATTCACCCCTCCACTTT,CASRNQGDNSPLHF
NA,NA,TRBV30,TRBJ2-5,TGTGCCTGGAGTATTGAAGCGAGATTTTTTAGGGCCCAGTACTTC,CAWSIEARFFRAQYF
NA,TRBD2,TRBV3-1/TRBV3-2,TRBJ2-7,TGTGCCAGCAGCTTGGGACTAGCGTCCACCTACGAGCAGTACTTC,CASSLGLASTYEQYF
NA,TRBD2,TRBV19,TRBJ2-1,TGTGCCAGTAGTCCGGGAAGGGGGGGACTAGCGGCATTCCCCTCCTACAATGAGCAGTTCTTC,CASSPGRGGLAAFPSYNEQFF
NA,TRBD1,TRBV7-2,TRBJ1-4,TGTGCCAGCAGCCCGGACAGGGACTTTAATGAAAAACTGTTTTTT,CASSPDRDFNEKLFF
NA,NA,TRBV5-5,TRBJ1-2,TGTGCCAGCAGCACGGGGGCGTTGGAGGTGCGGGGCTACACCTTC,CASSTGALEVRGYTF
once,TRBD1,TRBV27,TRBJ1-5,TGTGCCAGCAGTCCAGGACAGGGGTTCGGACCCCAGCATTTT,CASSPGQGFGPQHF
NA,TRBD1,TRBV6-2/TRBV6-3,TRBJ1-4,TGTGCCAGCAGTCACTTCGGGACAGAAAATGAAAAACTGTTTTTT,CASSHFGTENEKLFF
few,TRBD1,TRBV19,TRBJ1-2,TGTGCCAGTATCCACGGGACAGGGGATGGCTACACCTTC,CASIHGTGDGYTF
NA,NA,TRBV9,TRBJ2-3,TGTGCCAGCAGCCTATCTTCCGGCACAGATACGCAGTATTTT,CASSLSSGTDTQYF
NA,NA,TRBV3-1/TRBV3-2,TRBJ1-3,TGTGCCAGCAGCCAAGATTCTGGAAACACCATATATTTT,CASSQDSGNTIYF
NA,TRBD1,TRBV9,TRBJ1-2,TGTGCCAGCAGCGTGAGCACAGGGGGGTTAGCTAACTATGGCTACACCTTC,CASSVSTGGLANYGYTF
once,TRBD1,TRBV7-2,TRBJ1-6,TGTGCCAGCAGCCAAAGACAGGGTGGGAGATCACCCCTCCACTTT,CASSQRQGGRSPLHF
NA,NA,TRBV4-2,TRBJ1-1,TGTGCCAGCAGCCATCCTCTCGGAAGGGAACAACACCGCGTCACAGCTTTCTTT,CASSHPLGREQHRVTAFF
NA,NA,TRBV12-3/TRBV12-4,TRBJ1-2,TGTGCCAGCAGCGTCGGGTTCGGCTACACCTTC,CASSVGFGYTF
NA,NA,TRBV29-1,TRBJ2-1,TGCAGCGTTGACGACGGGACTTACAATGAGCAGTTCTTC,CSVDDGTYNEQFF
NA,NA,TRBV2,TRBJ1-3,TGTGCCAGCAGTCTAAACACCATATATTTT,CASSLNTIYF
NA,NA,TRBV9,TRBJ2-1,TGTGCCAGCAGCGGAAGCGGCTCCTACAATGAGCAGTTCTTC,CASSGSGSYNEQFF
NA,NA,TRBV10-3,TRBJ2-7,TGTGCCATCAGTGAGTCCCGCTACGAGCAGTACTTC,CAISESRYEQYF
NA,NA,TRBV6-1,TRBJ1-6,TGTGCCAGCAGTGACCAGGGAGGGGGTTCACCCCTCCACTTT,CASSDQGGGSPLHF
NA,NA,TRBV19,TRBJ2-3,TGTGCCAGTACATGGGTTGGTACGCAGTATTTT,CASTWVGTQYF
NA,NA,TRBV5-6,TRBJ2-7,TGTGCCAGCAGCTTGGCAAACCCATCGACATCCCCCTCCTACGAGCAGTACTTC,CASSLANPSTSPSYEQYF
NA,TRBD2,TRBV7-2,TRBJ2-5,TGTGCCAGCAGCTACCCGGGGGGAGCTACCCAAGAGACCCAGTACTTC,CASSYPGGATQETQYF
NA,TRBD1,TRBV2,TRBJ1-1,TGTGCCAGCAGGACCGGGACAGTGAACACTGAAGCTTTCTTT,CASRTGTVNTEAFF
NA,TRBD2,TRBV7-2,TRBJ2-3,TGTGCCAGCAGCCATACAGCGGGGCTTAGCACAGATACGCAGTATTTT,CASSHTAGLSTDTQYF
NA,NA,TRBV19,TRBJ2-1,TGTGCCAGTAGTATCTCGGGGGCGGTAGGTGAGCAGTTCTTC,CASSISGAVGEQFF
NA,NA,TRBV10-2,TRBJ1-3,TGCGCCAGCCGTGTTAGTAGGAGCTCTGGAAACACCATATATTTT,CASRVSRSSGNTIYF